The entry below gives a single T cell receptor (beta chain) sequence along with its context. The V and J ends lost 6 bases and 5 bases respectively, with 16 bases between them. Germline lookup yields CDR1 SEHNR and CDR2 FQNEAQ (reference sequence). This CDR3 is built from 14 residues. Uncontrolled infection, other autoimmune disease, pregnancy or lactation disqualified patients from enrolment. Diagnosis relied on clinical symptoms, serum thyroxine and TRAb, thyroid ultrasound and orbital computed tomography. The data originate from a study of T cells in Graves' hyperthyroidism and ophthalmopathy. TCR beta CDR3 regions were amplified from RNA transcripts. A set of HTBI primers served as the primers for a first-round RT-PCR of the TCR CDR3. TCRdb re-analysed the multiplex PCR reads in MiXCR, keeping a single row per CDR3 protein. The data hold fewer than 750,000 distinct CDR3 sequences, with 40% to 55% observed a single time.

The sequence came from a woman between 18 and 29 years old with Graves' hyperthyroidism. The rearrangement joins TRBV7-9 to TRBJ1-2; D is unclear. Sequenced input: peripheral blood or thyroid tissue (not recorded which). The DNA of the CDR3 is TGTGCCAGCAGTCCTCCTTGGGATGGATATGGCTACACCTTC. This sequence encodes CASSPPWDGYGYTF.